This T cell receptor (beta chain) emerged from a study of cytomegalovirus exposure and HLA in healthy donors. Study details: The 110 million or so unique TCR beta sequences, from about 179 million T cells, were found by an earlier analysis.

Study-wide points: Among immune exposure information, only CMV serostatus was available. One later analysis reportedly identified an Asian-associated ancestry cluster that showed fewer N-insertions than the roughly 670-donor mean. When the data were analyzed later, several of the most significant clusters appeared to be linked to common viral pathogens.

The PCR made use of 60 Vbeta and 13 Jbeta primers. The method was immunoSEQ multiplex PCR; TCRdb's version includes in-frame clones alone and lacks a portion of them. The repertoire holds about 120,000 clones, less than 65% seen once, with 9% to 10% in the top ten. With regard to this clone: Its specificity is unknown.

CDR3 length: 14 amino acids. Trimming cost V 0 bases and J 4 bases; bases outside gene matches: 2. Germline CDR1 and CDR2: SGHKS and YYEKEE (reference sequence). Sequencing was done on a sample of PBMCs. The clonotype originates from a man aged 40-55 years in good health and CMV-seropositive. V is TRBV5-5 and J is TRBJ2-7; 9 bases fit TRBD1. This chain's CDR3 is CASSLAGTGYEQYF. The CDR3 DNA sequence: TGTGCCAGCAGCTTGGCCGGGACAGGGTACGAGCAGTACTTC.